These 4 T cell receptor beta chains were sequenced from one sample in a study of blood T cell repertoires in COVID-19. Libraries were prepared by immunoSEQ multiplex PCR; TCRdb keeps only in-frame clonotypes and omits some of them. The table includes approximately 500,000 clones, 70% to 90% detected once. The sample consisted of peripheral blood. The receptor source for this set is a woman between 50 and 59 years old with COVID-19, enrolled during active disease.

The chain is built from TRBV29-1 and TRBJ1-1; D ambiguous. Trimming took off 3 bases at V and 2 bases at J, with 4 bases between the two ends. The V gene's germline CDR1 is SQVTM and CDR2 ANQGSEA. This CDR3 is 11 amino acids long. The CDR3 loop reads CSVDVNTEAFF. The CDR3 DNA follows: TGCAGCGTTGACGTTAACACTGAAGCTTTCTTT.

In this sample, this clone turned up once. The rearrangement uses TRBV5-5 and TRBJ2-1, with 8 bases lining up with TRBD2. Germline V gives CDR1 SGHKS, CDR2 YYEKEE (reference sequence). J was trimmed by 5 bases and V by 1 base; bases with no gene match: 8. This CDR3 comprises 16 residues. CDR3 DNA sequence: TGTGCCAGCAGCTTGTTATCGCGGGGGGCTAACAATGAGCAGTTCTTC. It codes for CASSLLSRGANNEQFF.

The CDR3 DNA sequence: TGTGCCAGCAGTCTAATCCCCGACACCCCCTATGGCTACACCTTC. Protein product: CASSLIPDTPYGYTF. The chain employs TRBV27 and TRBJ1-2, with D uncertain. Trimming removed 5 bases at V and 4 bases at J, with 17 bases between. Germline-derived CDR1 and CDR2 are MNHEY and SMNVEV (reference sequence). The CDR3 consists of 15 residues.

The chain joins TRBV6-5 to TRBJ2-1, with D perhaps matching TRBD2 (5 bases). Germline V CDR1 and CDR2: MNHEY, SVGAGI. The CDR3 has 13 residues. With 8 bases removed from V and 0 bases from J, the gap between germline ends came to 8 bases. CDR3 in DNA: TGTGCCAGCTGTACTAGCTCCTACAATGAGCAGTTCTTC. Translation: CASCTSSYNEQFF.